This entry concerns a single T cell receptor beta chain. These data come from a study of blood T cell repertoires in COVID-19. Produced via immunoSEQ multiplex PCR; TCRdb's table is partial and in-frame only. The sample records 150,000 to 250,000 clones, roughly three quarters being singletons. Patients from Seattle were sampled longitudinally, starting during active infection. CDR1 is MNHNS, CDR2 SASEGT, per germline. This CDR3 comprises 14 residues. V was clipped by 3 bases and J by 5 bases, with 14 bases between them. This TCR derives from a woman aged 40 to 50 with COVID-19, enrolled during active disease. The V and J genes are TRBV6-1 and TRBJ2-7, with D perhaps TRBD1 (6 bases). The sequenced material came from peripheral blood. CDR3 sequence reads: CASSEFTGIHEQYF. The CDR3 nucleotides read TGTGCCAGCAGTGAGTTCACAGGGATCCACGAGCAGTACTTC.